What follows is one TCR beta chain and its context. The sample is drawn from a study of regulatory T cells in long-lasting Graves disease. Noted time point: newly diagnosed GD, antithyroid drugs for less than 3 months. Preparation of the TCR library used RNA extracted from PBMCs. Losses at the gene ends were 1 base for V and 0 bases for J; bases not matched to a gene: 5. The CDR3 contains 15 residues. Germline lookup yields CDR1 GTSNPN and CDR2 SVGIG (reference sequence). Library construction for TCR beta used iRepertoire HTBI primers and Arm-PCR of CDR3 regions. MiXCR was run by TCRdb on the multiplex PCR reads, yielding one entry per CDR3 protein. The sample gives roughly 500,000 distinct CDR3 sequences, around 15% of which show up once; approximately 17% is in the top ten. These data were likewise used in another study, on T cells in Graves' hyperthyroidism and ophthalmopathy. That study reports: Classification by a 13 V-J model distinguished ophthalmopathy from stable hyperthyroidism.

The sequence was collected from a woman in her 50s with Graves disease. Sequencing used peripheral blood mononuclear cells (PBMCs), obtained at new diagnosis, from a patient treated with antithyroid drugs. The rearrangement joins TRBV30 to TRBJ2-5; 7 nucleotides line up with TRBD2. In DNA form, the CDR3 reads TGTGCCTGGAGTGGCCCAGCGGGGTACCAAGAGACCCAGTACTTC. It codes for CAWSGPAGYQETQYF.